Listed below are T cell receptor beta chains from one sample, sequenced in a study of blood T cell repertoires in COVID-19. Some clones are missing from TCRdb's copy, which holds only in-frame ones; the method was immunoSEQ multiplex PCR. Found here are some 700,000 clones, over 80% of them singletons; the top ten hold about 0.26%. The sequencing sample was made of peripheral blood. The origin of the receptors is a woman aged 18-29 years with acute or convalescent COVID-19. Each CDR3 is given with its conserved first and last residue. Fields, in order: D gene, J gene, V gene, CDR3 protein. D genes are given only for firm matches.

d_call: NA
j_call: TRBJ1-1
v_call: TRBV2
cdr3_aa: CASTTDLRRATNTEAFF

d_call: NA
j_call: TRBJ1-1
v_call: TRBV5-4
cdr3_aa: CASSLGLRQGTEAFF

d_call: NA
j_call: TRBJ1-2
v_call: TRBV7-2
cdr3_aa: CASSKDSYGYTF

d_call: NA
j_call: TRBJ2-7
v_call: TRBV7-9
cdr3_aa: CASSLADYEQYF

d_call: NA
j_call: TRBJ2-5
v_call: TRBV6-6
cdr3_aa: CASSYAVETQYF

d_call: NA
j_call: TRBJ1-2
v_call: TRBV6-2/TRBV6-3
cdr3_aa: CASSNLYGYTF

d_call: NA
j_call: TRBJ1-1
v_call: TRBV6-2/TRBV6-3
cdr3_aa: CASSYSSGGTEAFF

d_call: NA
j_call: TRBJ1-2
v_call: TRBV4-3
cdr3_aa: CASSQLETSNYGYTF

d_call: TRBD1
j_call: TRBJ1-1
v_call: TRBV27
cdr3_aa: CASSPKTGSSEAFF

d_call: NA
j_call: TRBJ1-4
v_call: TRBV30
cdr3_aa: CAWSRGTTNEKLFF

d_call: TRBD1
j_call: TRBJ1-1
v_call: TRBV6-5
cdr3_aa: CASRLTGLDTEAFF

d_call: TRBD1
j_call: TRBJ1-2
v_call: TRBV18
cdr3_aa: CASSPPVIRTGGSYGYTF

d_call: NA
j_call: TRBJ1-1
v_call: TRBV30
cdr3_aa: CAWSPGTGGTEAFF